These 16 T cell receptor beta chains originate from one sample sequenced in a study of cytomegalovirus exposure and HLA in healthy donors. Primers: 60 Vbeta forward and 13 Jbeta reverse. TCRdb keeps only in-frame clones here, not all; method: immunoSEQ multiplex PCR. The data show about 130,000 clones, with 8% to 11% seen just once and approximately 4.5% held by the top ten. The specimen was PBMCs. Every receptor here comes from a woman under 30 in good health and CMV-seropositive.

The V gene is TRBV9, the J gene TRBJ2-1; TRBD2 agrees at 10 bases. Germline assignment: CDR1 SGDLS and CDR2 YYNGEE. The CDR3 runs to 15 residues. With V trimmed by 6 bases and J by 5 bases, 8 bases remained unmatched. The CDR3 is CASKPSGSTHNEQFF. The CDR3 coding sequence is TGTGCCAGCAAACCTAGCGGGAGTACCCACAATGAGCAGTTCTTC. Combining the CDR3 with reference TRBV9 and TRBJ2-1 gives the whole variable domain DSGVTQTPKHLITATGQRVTLRCSPRSGDLSVYWYQQSLDQGLQFLIQYYNGEERAKGNILERFSAQQFPDLHSELNLSSLELGDSALYFCASKPSGSTHNEQFFGPGTRLTVL.

This clone appeared a few times. The chain couples TRBV19 to TRBJ2-1, with 11 positions matching TRBD2. The germline gives CDR1 LNHDA, CDR2 SQIVND (reference sequence). This CDR3 has 16 amino acids. J was trimmed by 7 bases and V by 5 bases; bases with no gene match: 10. The CDR3 coding sequence is TGTGCCAGTAGTTTATCTAGCGGGAGGCTGGGGAATGAGCAGTTCTTC. This encodes CASSLSSGRLGNEQFF.

This clone has more than one count but fewer than ten. The chain links TRBV7-9 to TRBJ2-1, with D perhaps matching TRBD2 (5 bases). V lost 5 bases to trimming and J lost 12 bases, with 20 bases between them. The CDR3 is 14 amino acids. Germline CDR1 and CDR2: SEHNR and FQNEAQ (reference sequence). The CDR3 sequence: CASSLKDGLSAQFF. Written as DNA, the CDR3 is TGTGCCAGCAGCCTTAAGGACGGACTTAGTGCGCAGTTCTTC.

This clone came up a few times. The V gene is TRBV19, the J gene TRBJ2-7, with 9 positions matching TRBD1. V was pared by 5 bases and J by 4 bases, with 6 bases of the junction left unmatched. Germline V CDR1 and CDR2: LNHDA, SQIVND (reference sequence). This CDR3 contains 14 residues. In nucleotides, the CDR3 is TGTGCCAGTAGTTTTGGGACAGGGACGTACGAGCAGTACTTC. Encoded protein: CASSFGTGTYEQYF.

The CDR3 DNA follows: TGTGCCAGCCAGCAGGGGATCGGGCAGCCCCAGCATTTT. It translates to CASQQGIGQPQHF. V is TRBV2 and J is TRBJ1-5; D might be TRBD1 (6 bases). The germline V gene encodes CDR1 SNHLY and CDR2 FYNNEI. The CDR3 has 13 residues. The V and J ends lost 8 bases and 7 bases respectively, with 15 bases between them.

This chain uses TRBV7-8 with TRBJ1-5; perhaps TRBD1 as D (6 bases). Germline CDR1 is SGHVS and CDR2 is FQNEAQ. The length of the CDR3 is 20 residues. V lost 1 base and J lost 0, with 22 bases in between. In DNA form, the CDR3 reads TGTGCCAGCAGCTTAGTGGGGGCGGCGGACCTCCTTTATAGCAATCAGCCCCAGCATTTT. It translates to CASSLVGAADLLYSNQPQHF.

This clone has just a few counts. The rearrangement joins TRBV18 to TRBJ2-7; 11 bases fit TRBD2. Germline V gene lookup returns CDR1 KGHSH and CDR2 LQKENI. Trimming took 4 bases from V and 2 from J; bases not matched to a gene: 4. The CDR3 totals 15 residues. CDR3: CASSLGTSGAYEQYF. In DNA form, the CDR3 reads TGTGCCAGCTCACTCGGGACTAGCGGAGCCTACGAGCAGTACTTC.

The chain uses TRBV5-1 and TRBJ1-1; weak D call: TRBD1 (5 bases). The CDR3 has 15 amino acids. Germline CDR1 is SGHRS and CDR2 is YFSETQ. Trimming cost V 4 bases and J 4 bases, with 17 bases left between them. The CDR3 bases are TGCGCCAGCAGCGGAAGTGAAGGGGCTGGCACTGAAGCTTTCTTT. Amino acid sequence: CASSGSEGAGTEAFF.

The table lists this clone with a few counts. The V and J genes are TRBV18 and TRBJ2-3; 10 bases fit TRBD2. The junction had 5 bases not matched to a gene; V was cut back by 3 bases and J by 2 bases. Germline-derived CDR1 and CDR2 are KGHSH and LQKENI. The CDR3 sequence is 16 residues long. CDR3 protein: CASSPGLADTTDTQYF. CDR3 sequence (DNA): TGTGCCAGCTCACCCGGACTAGCGGACACCACAGATACGCAGTATTTT.

This rearrangement joins TRBV30 to TRBJ1-1; possible D gene TRBD1, 5 bases. Germline assignment: CDR1 GTSNPN and CDR2 SVGIG (reference sequence). The CDR3 runs to 10 residues. With 5 bases removed from V and 9 bases from J, the gap between germline ends came to 10 bases. The CDR3 DNA is TGTGCCTGGGCAGGGTGGCAAGCTTTCTTT. This translates into CAWAGWQAFF.

The V call is TRBV5-6, the J call TRBJ2-5; 14 positions agree with TRBD2. The DNA end is more similar to TRBJ2-7, so the J call may be wrong. The CDR3 is 18 residues long. Germline CDR1 SGHDT, CDR2 YYEEEE. The CDR3: CASSDPRGLAGVSYEQYF. The CDR3 region has the DNA TGTGCCAGCAGCGACCCACGGGGACTAGCGGGAGTCTCCTACGAGCAGTACTTC.

In its sample, this clone was seen a few times. V is TRBV5-4 and J is TRBJ2-5, with D perhaps TRBD1 (6 bases). The CDR3 is 13 residues long. The germline V and J ends were trimmed by 4 bases and 5 bases, with 12 bases remaining between them. Germline values: CDR1 SGHNT, CDR2 YYREEE (reference sequence). The CDR3 here is CASSPTGLETQYF. DNA for the CDR3: TGTGCCAGCAGCCCGACAGGTTTGGAGACCCAGTACTTC.

This clone was counted between two and nine times. The V call is TRBV2, the J call TRBJ2-7, with 7 positions matching TRBD2. Germline lookup yields CDR1 SNHLY and CDR2 FYNNEI. The CDR3 sequence is 14 residues long. J lost 1 base, V lost 4 bases, and 4 bases had no gene match. Written as DNA, the CDR3 is TGTGCCAGCAGTGCCAGCGGGACGTCCTACGAGCAGTACTTC. Translation: CASSASGTSYEQYF.

The chain carries TRBV6-1 and TRBJ1-2, with no clear D. The length of the CDR3 is 17 residues. The germline V and J ends were trimmed by 2 bases and 4 bases, with 20 bases remaining between them. Germline V gives CDR1 MNHNS, CDR2 SASEGT. The CDR3 DNA reads as TGTGCCAGCAGTGAATGGTTGCTGGGCACCCCGTCCTATGGCTACACCTTC. Translating gives CASSEWLLGTPSYGYTF.

The rearrangement links TRBV7-2 to TRBJ1-2, with TRBD1 matching 7 bases. There are 15 residues in the CDR3. V was clipped by 0 bases and J by 5 bases; unmatched bases: 6. Germline loops: CDR1 SGHTA, CDR2 FQGNSA. Written as DNA, the CDR3 is TGTGCCAGCAGCTTAGCCCCTGGGACAGTGTATGGCTACACCTTC. Protein sequence: CASSLAPGTVYGYTF.

The rearrangement joins TRBV7-9 to TRBJ2-7, with D possibly being TRBD1 (6 bases). Germline V lookup: CDR1 SEHNR, CDR2 FQNEAQ (reference sequence). The CDR3 is 12 amino acids. V shed 3 bases and J shed 4 bases, with 7 bases lying between them. The CDR3 DNA sequence: TGTGCCAGCAGCTTCGGACAGTACGAGCAGTACTTC. Translation gives CASSFGQYEQYF.